Below are 32 T cell receptor beta chains sequenced from a single sample in a study of blood T cell repertoires in COVID-19. Assay: immunoSEQ multiplex PCR; the TCRdb copy retains only in-frame clones and omits some. The table includes 94,000 or so clones, 88% detected once. The source material was peripheral blood. These TCRs come from a woman older than 75 with active COVID-19.

V usage is TRBV27 and J usage is TRBJ2-1; 12 bases are a match to TRBD2. Germline V gene data show CDR1 as MNHEY and CDR2 as SMNVEV (reference sequence). CDR3 length equals 17 residues. With 4 bases clipped from V and 1 base from J, the junction kept 5 bases outside the gene matches. CDR3 DNA sequence: TGTGCCAGCAGTTCACCAGGACTAGCGGGATCCTACAATGAGCAGTTCTTC. Encoded protein: CASSSPGLAGSYNEQFF.

The chain combines TRBV4-1 with TRBJ2-2, with 14 bases identical to TRBD2. Germline CDR1 is MGHRA and CDR2 is YSYEKL. CDR3 length equals 18 residues. V dropped 4 bases and J dropped 6; count of bases not matched to a gene: 10. The CDR3 loop reads CASSPSRLAGGSPGELFF. CDR3 DNA sequence: TGCGCCAGCAGCCCTTCCCGACTAGCGGGAGGGTCCCCCGGGGAGCTGTTTTTT.

The chain has TRBV7-2 and TRBJ2-2; 8 bases agree with TRBD1. Trimming took 2 bases from V and 7 from J; bases not matched to a gene: 6. The CDR3 is 15 amino acids. CDR1 is SGHTA, CDR2 FQGNSA, per germline. CDR3 sequence reads: CASSLKGGTGGELFF. The CDR3 DNA reads TGTGCCAGCAGCTTAAAGGGCGGGACAGGCGGGGAGCTGTTTTTT.

The V and J genes are TRBV6-2 or TRBV6-3 and TRBJ2-5, with 8 bases lining up with TRBD2. This CDR3 has 17 amino acids. The germline gives CDR1 MNHEY, CDR2 SVGEGT. V lost 2 bases to trimming and J lost 4 bases; unmatched junction nucleotides: 12. The CDR3 reads CASSYGVVGRAVETQYF. CDR3 nucleotide sequence: TGTGCCAGCAGTTACGGAGTGGTCGGGAGGGCAGTAGAGACCCAGTACTTC.

This chain links TRBV10-3 with TRBJ1-2, with 7 bases matching TRBD1. Germline-derived CDR1 and CDR2 are ENHRY and SYGVKD. The CDR3 is 13 residues long. J lost 5 bases, V lost 3 bases, and 3 bases had no gene match. The CDR3 region has the DNA TGTGCCATCAGTGACACAGGGGAGTATGGCTACACCTTC. It codes for CAISDTGEYGYTF.

The chain is built from TRBV5-4 and TRBJ2-1; the D is unclear. Deletions cut 4 bases from V and 5 bases from J, with 10 bases between. Germline CDR1 SGHNT, CDR2 YYREEE (reference sequence). This CDR3 is 13 amino acids long. CDR3 nucleotide sequence: TGTGCCAGCAGCGCGCCAAAGCACAATGAGCAGTTCTTC. As protein: CASSAPKHNEQFF.

This clone was detected only once. This likely comes from a read error, as the CDR3 has no conserved phenylalanine or tryptophan at its end. Because the CDR3's place on the DNA is in doubt, the DNA is left out and the CDR3 is given as listed by TCRdb. V gene TRBV6-6 combines with J gene TRBJ2-7; TRBD2, as called in the table, went unchecked against the DNA. In germline, CDR1 is MNHNY, CDR2 SVGAGI (reference sequence). The CDR3 is 12 residues long, ends included. CDR3 sequence: CASSYLRKTHWR.

This chain links TRBV5-1 with TRBJ2-2; weak D call: TRBD1 (5 bases). The CDR3 has 14 residues. Germline lookup yields CDR1 SGHRS and CDR2 YFSETQ. V was cut by 9 bases and J by 1 base, with 13 bases left in between. CDR3 residues: CATDVTGNTGELFF. The CDR3 DNA sequence: TGCGCCACCGACGTTACAGGGAACACCGGGGAGCTGTTTTTT.

This clone was counted a single time. The chain combines TRBV5-6 with TRBJ1-2, with unresolved D. CDR1 and CDR2 (germline): SGHDT, YYEEEE. Trimming left V 3 bases short and J 0 bases short, with 18 bases between. There are 17 residues in the CDR3. The CDR3 DNA follows: TGTGCCAGCAGCTCAACAGAGTATTGGTCCCCTAACTATGGCTACACCTTC. Its protein is CASSSTEYWSPNYGYTF.

The rearrangement links TRBV30 to TRBJ2-5; 9 bases fit TRBD2. V shed 5 bases, J shed 11 bases, and the junction held 12 bases outside the gene matches. The CDR3 contains 13 residues. CDR1 and CDR2 (germline): GTSNPN, SVGIG (reference sequence). The CDR3 DNA reads as TGTGCCTGGGGAATAATGGGACTAGCAGCTCAGTACTTC. This sequence encodes CAWGIMGLAAQYF. Looking up the rest from reference TRBV30 and TRBJ2-5 gives the full variable domain: SQTIHQWPATLVQPVGSPLSLECTVEGTSNPNLYWYRQAAGRGLQLLFYSVGIGQISSEVPQNLSASRPQDRQFILSSKKLLLSDSGFYLCAWGIMGLAAQYFGPGTRLLVL.

The chain is built from TRBV7-2 and TRBJ1-5, with 9 bases that match TRBD1. J lost 3 bases, V lost 5 bases, and 8 bases had no gene match. CDR3 length: 16 residues. Germline V gene data show CDR1 as SGHTA and CDR2 as FQGNSA. CDR3 sequence reads: CASSKQGALNNQPQHF. The CDR3 DNA reads as TGTGCCAGCAGCAAACAGGGGGCCCTAAACAATCAGCCCCAGCATTTT.

The chain is built from TRBV12-3 or TRBV12-4 and TRBJ2-1; D perhaps matches TRBD2 (6 bases). The CDR3 is made up of 11 amino acids. Trimming pared 6 bases from V and 13 bases from J, leaving 13 bases between. CDR3 sequence: CASRDREHQFF. The CDR3 DNA is TGTGCCAGCAGGGACCGGGAGCACCAGTTCTTC.

There are a few counts of this clone. The chain combines TRBV30 with TRBJ2-7, with 10 bases lining up with TRBD2. V lost 5 bases to trimming and J lost 4 bases; unmatched junction nucleotides: 14. Germline assignment: CDR1 GTSNPN and CDR2 SVGIG (reference sequence). The CDR3 sequence is 16 residues long. Written as DNA, the CDR3 is TGTGCCTGGGGGGCACCGGATCTAGCGGGAGAATACGAGCAGTACTTC. Its protein is CAWGAPDLAGEYEQYF.

This clone occurred a few times. V usage is TRBV7-9 and J usage is TRBJ1-5, with TRBD1 matching over 8 bases. The germline V gene encodes CDR1 SEHNR and CDR2 FQNEAQ (reference sequence). V dropped 5 bases and J dropped 3; count of bases not matched to a gene: 3. This CDR3 contains 14 residues. The CDR3 DNA reads TGTGCCAGCAGCGGGGGACAGGACAATCAGCCCCAGCATTTT. This sequence encodes CASSGGQDNQPQHF.

The chain joins TRBV4-2 to TRBJ2-5, with 12 nucleotides matching TRBD2. The trim removed 4 bases at V and 4 bases at J, leaving 16 bases unmatched. The CDR3 consists of 19 residues. The germline gives CDR1 LGHNA, CDR2 YNFKEQ. This CDR3 is CASSLRTSGISQGGETQYF. The CDR3 region has the DNA TGTGCCAGCAGCCTCCGGACTAGCGGGATCAGCCAGGGAGGAGAGACCCAGTACTTC.

CDR3: CASKRTRESGELFF. Here the CDR3 DNA reads TGTGCCAGCAAACGGACCCGGGAGTCCGGGGAGCTGTTTTTT. The rearrangement uses TRBV2 and TRBJ2-2; D might be TRBD2 (6 bases). The CDR3 loop spans 14 amino acids. V gave up 7 bases and J gave up 6 bases, with 15 bases separating them. Germline CDR1 is SNHLY and CDR2 is FYNNEI.

The rearrangement uses TRBV4-1 and TRBJ2-4, with D possibly being TRBD2 (7 bases). Germline V gene sequence: CDR1 MGHRA, CDR2 YSYEKL. Trimming pared 4 bases from V and 10 bases from J, leaving 20 bases between. The CDR3 spans 15 residues. In DNA form, the CDR3 reads TGCGCCAGCAGCCGGGAGAGAGGCGGGGGCTTTATTCAGTACTTC. Amino acid sequence: CASSRERGGGFIQYF.

The V gene is TRBV25-1, the J gene TRBJ1-5, with 8 bases lining up with TRBD1. The CDR3 is made up of 14 amino acids. After removal of 3 bases from V and 7 bases from J, the junction contained 5 bases not matched to a gene. Per the germline V gene, CDR1 is MGHDK and CDR2 is SYGVNS. The CDR3 sequence is CASSDGRGPQPQHF. The DNA of the CDR3 is TGTGCCAGCAGTGACGGCAGGGGGCCGCAGCCCCAGCATTTT. Filled out from reference TRBV25-1 and TRBJ1-5, the complete variable domain reads EADIYQTPRYLVIGTGKKITLECSQTMGHDKMYWYQQDPGMELHLIHYSYGVNSTEKGDLSSESTVSRIRTEHFPLTLESARPSHTSQYLCASSDGRGPQPQHFGDGTRLSIL.

This chain uses TRBV10-3 with TRBJ2-1, with 9 bases matching TRBD2. V gave up 5 bases and J gave up 6 bases; unmatched junction bases: 8. Germline assignment: CDR1 ENHRY and CDR2 SYGVKD. The CDR3 is 15 residues long. This CDR3 reads CAISFSGSGSNEQFF. CDR3 nucleotide sequence: TGTGCCATCAGTTTTAGCGGGAGTGGTTCCAATGAGCAGTTCTTC.

The J gene is TRBJ2-5, the V gene TRBV5-1, with 7 positions matching TRBD2. CDR3 size: 14 residues. Germline CDR1 and CDR2: SGHRS and YFSETQ. The V segment lost 1 base and the J segment 4 bases; nucleotides outside the gene matches: 4. For the CDR3, the DNA is TGCGCCAGCAGCTTGACGGGGAGGGGAGAGACCCAGTACTTC. Translation gives CASSLTGRGETQYF.

The gene calls are TRBV7-2 and TRBJ2-3; 9 bases line up with TRBD1. J gave up 14 bases and V 5 bases, and 8 bases lay outside the gene matches. The CDR3 loop spans 12 amino acids. Germline assignment: CDR1 SGHTA and CDR2 FQGNSA. CDR3 nucleotides: TGTGCCAGCAGCCAGACGGACAGGGGCCTGTATTTT. Translating gives CASSQTDRGLYF.

The chain carries TRBV7-2 and TRBJ2-7, with a possible D match to TRBD2 (6 bases). The CDR3 runs to 13 residues. The germline V gene has CDR1 SGHTA and CDR2 FQGNSA. V gave up 4 bases and J gave up 6 bases, with 13 bases separating them. This CDR3 is CASSSGGSGEQYF. For the CDR3, the DNA is TGTGCCAGCAGCTCCGGGGGTAGCGGCGAGCAGTACTTC.

In regard to this clone: Relative to the germline gene, one junction end is altered; a read error may explain this. DNA for the CDR3: TGCAGTGCTGACGTTCTCGGGAAGCTGTTTTTT. It yields the protein CSADVLGKLFF. The chain uses TRBV20-1 and TRBJ2-2; D perhaps matches TRBD2 (5 bases). The CDR3 spans 11 residues. Per germline, CDR1 DFQATT and CDR2 SNEGSKA (reference sequence).

V usage is TRBV5-4 and J usage is TRBJ2-3; 8 bases line up with TRBD2. Trimming took 3 bases from V and 0 from J; bases not matched to a gene: 6. CDR1 SGHNT and CDR2 YYREEE come from the germline V gene (reference sequence). The CDR3 loop spans 16 amino acids. The CDR3 region is CASSSGLAGSTDTQYF. CDR3 nucleotides: TGTGCCAGCAGCTCCGGGTTAGCGGGAAGCACAGATACGCAGTATTTT.

For the CDR3, the DNA is TGTGCCAGCAGTTTAAAGCAGGGTCAGGGCAATCAGCCCCAGCATTTT. Protein sequence: CASSLKQGQGNQPQHF. This chain links TRBV28 with TRBJ1-5; possible D gene TRBD1, 5 bases. V lost 2 bases, J lost 2 bases, and 13 bases lay in between. The V gene's germline CDR1 is MDHEN and CDR2 SYDVKM. The CDR3 is made up of 16 amino acids.

The CDR3 here is CASSPREQNTEAFF. CDR3 bases: TGTGCCAGCTCACCACGGGAGCAGAACACTGAAGCTTTCTTT. The chain combines TRBV18 with TRBJ1-1, with no clear D. Germline CDR1 reads KGHSH; CDR2 reads LQKENI. The CDR3 totals 14 residues. V was pared by 1 base and J by 1 base, with 7 bases between.

The chain uses TRBV28 and TRBJ2-1; D possibly corresponds to TRBD2 (5 bases). The CDR3 is 16 amino acids. Deletions cut 6 bases from V and 9 bases from J, with 24 bases between. Germline assignment: CDR1 MDHEN and CDR2 SYDVKM. CDR3 loop: CASRRVEVVRGSEQFF. Here the CDR3 DNA reads TGTGCCAGCAGGCGAGTCGAGGTTGTTCGAGGGAGTGAGCAGTTCTTC.

The V and J genes are TRBV19 and TRBJ2-7; D is perhaps TRBD1 (6 bases). Trimming removed 1 base from V and 6 bases from J, with 13 bases in between. CDR3 size: 14 residues. The germline V gene has CDR1 LNHDA and CDR2 SQIVND (reference sequence). The DNA of the CDR3 is TGTGCCAGTAGTATAGTAGGGGGTTCTGTCGAGCAGTACTTC. Amino acid sequence: CASSIVGGSVEQYF.

The rearrangement links TRBV6-6 to TRBJ2-7, with a tentative D call TRBD2 (5 bases). The length of the CDR3 is 14 residues. Germline V gene data show CDR1 as MNHNY and CDR2 as SVGAGI (reference sequence). V was shortened by 2 bases and J by 2 bases, with 10 bases between the two germline ends. The CDR3: CASSYGLQPYEQYF. CDR3 nucleotides: TGTGCCAGCAGTTACGGACTGCAACCCTACGAGCAGTACTTC.

This clone has only one observation. The chain combines TRBV6-5 with TRBJ2-1; a possible D gene is TRBD2 (6 bases). The CDR3 spans 14 residues. The ends were cut back, 0 bases at V and 7 bases at J, with 10 bases in the middle. Germline V gives CDR1 MNHEY, CDR2 SVGAGI. This CDR3 reads CASSYSGTSNEQFF. In DNA, the CDR3 is TGTGCCAGCAGTTACTCTGGGACTTCGAATGAGCAGTTCTTC.

CDR3 sequence (DNA): TGTGCTAGTGGTCGGGGAGCGGGAGGTTTGAATGAGCAGTTCTTC. This encodes CASGRGAGGLNEQFF. This chain uses TRBV12-5 with TRBJ2-1, with TRBD2 matching 9 bases. The CDR3 length is 15 residues. Germline CDR1 LGHNT, CDR2 FRNRAP. The ends lost 5 bases at V and 7 bases at J; junction bases unmatched: 9. The whole variable domain, remainder taken from reference TRBV12-5 and TRBJ2-1, is DARVTQTPRHKVTEMGQEVTMRCQPILGHNTVFWYRQTMMQGLELLAYFRNRAPLDDSGMPKDRFSAEMPDATLATLKIQPSEPRDSAVYFCASGRGAGGLNEQFFGPGTRLTVL.

This clone has only one observation. The chain has TRBV15 and TRBJ2-2, with 7 nucleotides matching TRBD2. V shed 0 bases, J shed 9 bases, and the junction held 4 bases outside the gene matches. The germline V gene has CDR1 LNHNV and CDR2 YYDKDF (reference sequence). The CDR3 loop spans 14 amino acids. The CDR3 bases are TGTGCCACCAGCAGAGATCGGGGGGTTAGGGAGCTGTTTTTT. Protein product: CATSRDRGVRELFF.